Below, one TCR beta chain is given with its context. Its antigen remains unidentified. Sample treatment: approximately nine-day PBMC culture with coronavirus spike peptide pools or control peptides (ViraFEST assay). From the unexposed donor, CD4+ T cells were collected ahead of the COVID-19 pandemic (2011-2018). The Oncomine TCR Beta short-read assay was applied to DNA of cultured CD4+ T cells. The genomic DNA was obtained from cultured CD4+ T cells by extraction with the QIAamp micro DNA kit. TCRdb ran MiXCR on the PCR reads and lists one entry per CDR3 protein. The data contain over 9,500 distinct CDR3 sequences, about 35% of them seen just once; the ten biggest clones take up 6.5% to 9%. The data were obtained in a study of vaccination and CD4 T cells after COVID-19. Study background: Post-COVID samples had a sampling time that fell a median approximately 93 days after diagnosis (range 35 to 161). Investigators took post-vaccine samples a median 72 days after dose two, within a range of 14 to 241. The stimulating agents, overlapping spike peptides, came from SARS-CoV-2, HCoV-NL63, HCoV-OC43 and HCoV-229E.

Study-wide findings and caveats: Within the convalescent patients, spike mono-reactivity was found in 304 of 307 vaccine-specific clones.

The CDR3 contains 14 residues. V gave up 3 bases and J gave up 4 bases; unmatched junction bases: 4. The germline gives CDR1 SGHTA, CDR2 FQGNSA. The genes are TRBV7-2 and TRBJ2-7; 9 nucleotides line up with TRBD2. Sequencing used CD4+ T cells from blood, cultured in vitro. This clonotype was sampled from a human donor in good health. The CDR3 loop reads CASSFSSGKYEQYF. CDR3 in DNA: TGTGCCAGCAGCTTCTCTAGCGGGAAGTACGAGCAGTACTTC.